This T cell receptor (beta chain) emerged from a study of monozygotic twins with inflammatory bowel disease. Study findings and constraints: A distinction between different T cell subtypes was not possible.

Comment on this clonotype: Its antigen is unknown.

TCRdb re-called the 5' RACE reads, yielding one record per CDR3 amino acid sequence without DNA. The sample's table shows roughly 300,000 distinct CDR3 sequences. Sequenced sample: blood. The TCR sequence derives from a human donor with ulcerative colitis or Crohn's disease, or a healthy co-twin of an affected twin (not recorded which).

The CDR3 loop reads CATSDSPGLRDTQYF. The chain uses TRBV24-1 and TRBJ2-3; no DNA is available, so the TRBD1 call from TCRdb remains unchecked. This CDR3 spans 15 amino acids. Germline V gives CDR1 KGHDR, CDR2 SFDVKD.